These 9 T cell receptor beta chains were all obtained from the same sample, sequenced in a study of cytomegalovirus exposure and HLA in healthy donors. The study ran its PCR with 60 Vbeta and 13 Jbeta primers. Profiling relied on immunoSEQ multiplex PCR, and the TCRdb table lists in-frame clones only, not all of them. The listing records 200,000 to 250,000 clones. Sequencing input: PBMCs. Receptors originate from a girl under 10 years old in good health and CMV-seropositive.

The chain uses TRBV27 and TRBJ1-1, with TRBD1 identical over 7 bases. Germline V lookup: CDR1 MNHEY, CDR2 SMNVEV (reference sequence). J gave up 8 bases and V 3 bases, and 3 bases lay outside the gene matches. The CDR3 covers 12 residues. The CDR3 is CASSFRQGEAFF. CDR3 nucleotide sequence: TGTGCCAGCAGTTTCCGACAGGGAGAAGCTTTCTTT.

This chain links TRBV6-1 with TRBJ2-7; 7 bases match TRBD1. CDR1 and CDR2 (germline): MNHNS, SASEGT. V dropped 4 bases and J dropped 5; count of bases not matched to a gene: 2. There are 12 residues in the CDR3. The CDR3 here is CASSVQGDEQYF. The CDR3 DNA sequence: TGTGCCAGCAGTGTCCAGGGGGACGAGCAGTACTTC.

V and J are TRBV6-1 and TRBJ2-1; D may be TRBD2 (5 bases). Trimming removed 7 bases at V and 6 bases at J, with 13 bases between. The germline V gene has CDR1 MNHNS and CDR2 SASEGT. The CDR3 spans 13 residues. For the CDR3, the DNA is TGTGCCAGCACCGGGGAAGGCATCAATGAGCAGTTCTTC. Translating it yields CASTGEGINEQFF.

The chain recombines TRBV7-9 with TRBJ1-4; TRBD1 matches at 7 bases. With V trimmed by 4 bases and J by 4 bases, 3 bases remained unmatched. The CDR3 totals 14 residues. Germline CDR1 SEHNR, CDR2 FQNEAQ (reference sequence). In DNA form, the CDR3 reads TGTGCCAGCAGCTCGGGACAGCTTAATGAAAAACTGTTTTTT. Amino acids: CASSSGQLNEKLFF.

This chain uses TRBV11-2 with TRBJ1-1, with no clear D. The CDR3 loop spans 15 amino acids. Between the trimmed V and J ends, which lost 4 bases and 6 bases, there was a span of 18 bases. Germline V lookup: CDR1 SGHAT, CDR2 FQNNGV. For the CDR3, the DNA is TGTGCCAGCAGCTCCACCAACCGGGGAGACGCTGAAGCTTTCTTT. Translating gives CASSSTNRGDAEAFF.

The chain uses TRBV4-2 and TRBJ2-5, with 12 bases matching TRBD2. The DNA end is a closer match to TRBJ2-7, so the J assignment may be wrong. The length of the CDR3 is 20 residues. Per germline, CDR1 LGHNA and CDR2 YNFKEQ. The CDR3 region has the DNA TGTGCCAGCAGCCAAGTTCGCCTAGCGGGAGGGATGAAGAGCTCCTACGAGCAGTACTTC. As protein: CASSQVRLAGGMKSSYEQYF.

V usage is TRBV27 and J usage is TRBJ2-7; 9 nucleotides align to TRBD1. This CDR3 contains 15 residues. Germline lookup yields CDR1 MNHEY and CDR2 SMNVEV (reference sequence). Unmatched junction bases numbered 9, after V lost 5 bases and J lost 4 bases. CDR3 residues: CASSRAGTGIYEQYF. The CDR3 DNA is TGTGCCAGCAGTCGAGCCGGGACAGGGATATACGAGCAGTACTTC.

The V gene is TRBV27, the J gene TRBJ1-2; D unresolved. Trimming stripped 1 base from V and 6 bases from J, with 9 bases between. The germline gives CDR1 MNHEY, CDR2 SMNVEV (reference sequence). This CDR3 region has 13 residues. DNA of the CDR3: TGTGCCAGCAGTTTATTCCCAGACAATGGCTACACCTTC. Residues: CASSLFPDNGYTF.

About this clone: Other nucleotide sequences in the sample specify the same CDR3. J is TRBJ2-7 and V is TRBV30, with TRBD1 identical over 12 bases. The J segment lost 4 bases and the V segment lost 1 base, leaving 2 bases of the junction unmatched. Germline assignment: CDR1 GTSNPN and CDR2 SVGIG (reference sequence). The CDR3 runs 14 residues. Here the CDR3 reads CAWSAGQGAYEQYF. In DNA form, the CDR3 reads TGTGCCTGGAGTGCGGGACAGGGGGCTTACGAGCAGTACTTC.